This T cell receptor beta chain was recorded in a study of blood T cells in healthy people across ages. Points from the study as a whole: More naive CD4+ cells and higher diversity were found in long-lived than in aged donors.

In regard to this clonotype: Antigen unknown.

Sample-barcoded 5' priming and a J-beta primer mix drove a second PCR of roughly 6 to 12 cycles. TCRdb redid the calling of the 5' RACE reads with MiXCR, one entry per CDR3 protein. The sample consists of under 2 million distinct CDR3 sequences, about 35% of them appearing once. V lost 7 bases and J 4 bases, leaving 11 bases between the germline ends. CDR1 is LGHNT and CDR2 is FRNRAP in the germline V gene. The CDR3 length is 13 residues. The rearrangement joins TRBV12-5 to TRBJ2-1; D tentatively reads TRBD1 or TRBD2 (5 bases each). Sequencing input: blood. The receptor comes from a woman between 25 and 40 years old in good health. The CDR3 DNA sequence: TGTGCTAGTGCCAAGGGGACGTACAATGAGCAGTTCTTC. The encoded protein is CASAKGTYNEQFF.